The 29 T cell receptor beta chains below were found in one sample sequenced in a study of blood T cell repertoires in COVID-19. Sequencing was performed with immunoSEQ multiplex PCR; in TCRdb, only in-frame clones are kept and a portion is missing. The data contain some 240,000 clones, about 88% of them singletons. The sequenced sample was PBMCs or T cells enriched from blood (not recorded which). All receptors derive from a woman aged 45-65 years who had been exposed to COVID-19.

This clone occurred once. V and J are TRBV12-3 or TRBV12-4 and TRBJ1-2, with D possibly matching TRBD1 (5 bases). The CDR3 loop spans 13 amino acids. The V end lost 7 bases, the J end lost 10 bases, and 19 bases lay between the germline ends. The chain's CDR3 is CASIGRAGGDYTF. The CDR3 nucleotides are TGTGCCAGCATTGGACGAGCGGGGGGTGACTACACCTTC.

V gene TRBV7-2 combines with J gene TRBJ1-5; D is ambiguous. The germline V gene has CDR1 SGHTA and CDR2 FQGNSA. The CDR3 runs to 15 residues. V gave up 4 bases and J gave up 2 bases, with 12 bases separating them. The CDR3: CASSSGGSGNQPQHF. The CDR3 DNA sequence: TGTGCCAGCAGCTCGGGAGGTTCGGGCAATCAGCCCCAGCATTTT.

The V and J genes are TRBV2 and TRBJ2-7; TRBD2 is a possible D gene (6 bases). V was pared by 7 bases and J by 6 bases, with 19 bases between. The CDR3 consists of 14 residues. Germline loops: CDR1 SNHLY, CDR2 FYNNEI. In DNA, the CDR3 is TGTGCCAGCAACACAGCGGGTTTCGAAGGCGAGCAGTACTTC. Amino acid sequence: CASNTAGFEGEQYF.

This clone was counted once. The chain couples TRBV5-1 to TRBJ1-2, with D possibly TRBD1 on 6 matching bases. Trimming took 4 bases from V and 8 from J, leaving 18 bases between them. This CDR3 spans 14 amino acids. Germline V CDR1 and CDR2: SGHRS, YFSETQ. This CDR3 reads CASSPTDSPRGYTF. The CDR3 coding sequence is TGCGCCAGCAGCCCAACGGACAGTCCTCGAGGCTACACCTTC.

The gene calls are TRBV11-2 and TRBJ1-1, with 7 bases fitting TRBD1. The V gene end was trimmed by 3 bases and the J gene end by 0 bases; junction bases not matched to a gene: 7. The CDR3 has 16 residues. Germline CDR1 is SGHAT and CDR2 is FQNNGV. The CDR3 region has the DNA TGTGCCAGCAGCTTGGGGGGACAGTATTTGAACACTGAAGCTTTCTTT. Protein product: CASSLGGQYLNTEAFF.

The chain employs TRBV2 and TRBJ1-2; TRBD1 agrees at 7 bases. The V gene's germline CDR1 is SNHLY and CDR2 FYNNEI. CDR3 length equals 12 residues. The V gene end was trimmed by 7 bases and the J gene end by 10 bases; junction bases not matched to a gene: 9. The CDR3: CASTGQSAVYTF. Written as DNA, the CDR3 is TGTGCCAGCACGGGACAGAGCGCTGTCTACACCTTC.

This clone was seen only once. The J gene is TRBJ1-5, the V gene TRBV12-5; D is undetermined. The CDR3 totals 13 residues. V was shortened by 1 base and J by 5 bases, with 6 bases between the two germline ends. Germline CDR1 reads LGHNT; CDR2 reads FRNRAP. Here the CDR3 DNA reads TGTGCTAGTGGTTTGGCCCCCGATCAGCCCCAGCATTTT. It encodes CASGLAPDQPQHF.

CDR3 protein: CSVGEGTNEKLFF. In DNA, the CDR3 is TGCAGCGTTGGGGAGGGGACTAATGAAAAACTGTTTTTT. V gene TRBV29-1 combines with J gene TRBJ1-4, with D possibly being TRBD1 (5 bases). V gave up 4 bases and J gave up 2 bases, with 8 bases separating them. This CDR3 region has 13 residues. The germline CDR1 and CDR2 sequences are SQVTM and ANQGSEA. The whole variable domain, remainder taken from reference TRBV29-1 and TRBJ1-4, is SAVISQKPSRDICQRGTSLTIQCQVDSQVTMMFWYRQQPGQSLTLIATANQGSEATYESGFVIDKFPISRPNLTFSTLTVSNMSPEDSSIYLCSVGEGTNEKLFFGSGTQLSVL.

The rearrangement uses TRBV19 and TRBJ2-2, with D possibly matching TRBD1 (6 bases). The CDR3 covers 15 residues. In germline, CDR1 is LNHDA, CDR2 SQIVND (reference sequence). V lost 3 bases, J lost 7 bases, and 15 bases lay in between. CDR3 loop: CASSMRQADGGELFF. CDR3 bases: TGTGCCAGTAGTATGAGACAGGCGGACGGCGGGGAGCTGTTTTTT.

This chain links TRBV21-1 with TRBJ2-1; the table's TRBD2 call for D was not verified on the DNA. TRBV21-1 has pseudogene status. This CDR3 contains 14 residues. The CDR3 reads CAPPGGGNNNEQFF. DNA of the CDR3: TGTGCCCCCCCGGGCGGGGGTAATAACAATGAGCAGTTCTTC.

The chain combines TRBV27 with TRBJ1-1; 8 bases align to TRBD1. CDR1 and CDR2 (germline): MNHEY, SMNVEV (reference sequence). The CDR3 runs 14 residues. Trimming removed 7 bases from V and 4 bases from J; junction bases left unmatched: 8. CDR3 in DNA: TGTGCCAGCACCGACAGGGGAGGGAGCACTGAAGCTTTCTTT. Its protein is CASTDRGGSTEAFF.

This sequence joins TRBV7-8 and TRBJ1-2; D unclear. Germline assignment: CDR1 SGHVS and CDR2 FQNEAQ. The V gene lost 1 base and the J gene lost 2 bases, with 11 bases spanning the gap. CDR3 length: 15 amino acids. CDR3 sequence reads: CASSLEQTANYGYTF. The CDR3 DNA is TGTGCCAGCAGCTTAGAACAGACGGCCAACTATGGCTACACCTTC.

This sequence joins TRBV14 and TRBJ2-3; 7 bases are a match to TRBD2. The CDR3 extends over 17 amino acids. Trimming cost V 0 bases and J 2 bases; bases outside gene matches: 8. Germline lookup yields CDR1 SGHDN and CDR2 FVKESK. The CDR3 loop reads CASSQDVGGGLTDTQYF. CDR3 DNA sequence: TGTGCCAGCAGCCAAGACGTCGGCGGGGGACTCACAGATACGCAGTATTTT.

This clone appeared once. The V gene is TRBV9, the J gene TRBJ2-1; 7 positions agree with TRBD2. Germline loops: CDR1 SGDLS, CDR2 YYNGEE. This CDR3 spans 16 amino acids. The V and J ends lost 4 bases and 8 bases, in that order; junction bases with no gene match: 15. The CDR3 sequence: CASSRTGGQEGHEQFF. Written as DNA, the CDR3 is TGTGCCAGCAGCCGCACGGGAGGACAAGAGGGCCATGAGCAGTTCTTC.

The CDR3 sequence: CASSLQTSGTGAFEQYF. The CDR3 DNA is TGTGCCAGCAGCTTACAGACGTCGGGAACAGGGGCCTTCGAGCAGTACTTC. V usage is TRBV7-2 and J usage is TRBJ2-7; TRBD1 matches 7 bases. J gave up 6 bases and V 2 bases, and 16 bases lay outside the gene matches. The CDR3 runs 17 residues. Germline assignment: CDR1 SGHTA and CDR2 FQGNSA.

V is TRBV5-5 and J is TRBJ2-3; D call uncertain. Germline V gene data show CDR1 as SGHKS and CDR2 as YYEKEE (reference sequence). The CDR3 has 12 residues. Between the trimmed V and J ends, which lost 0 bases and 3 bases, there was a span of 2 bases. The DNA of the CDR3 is TGTGCCAGCAGCTTGGTAACAGATACGCAGTATTTT. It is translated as CASSLVTDTQYF.

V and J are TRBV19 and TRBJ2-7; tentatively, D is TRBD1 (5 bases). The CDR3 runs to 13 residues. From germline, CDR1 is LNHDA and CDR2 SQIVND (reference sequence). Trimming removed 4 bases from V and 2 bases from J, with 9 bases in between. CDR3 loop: CASSTQGTYEQYF. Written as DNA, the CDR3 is TGTGCCAGTAGTACCCAGGGCACCTACGAGCAGTACTTC.

This chain's CDR3 is CSVEQGEYEQYF. In nucleotides, the CDR3 is TGCAGCGTTGAACAGGGGGAATACGAGCAGTACTTC. The chain carries TRBV29-1 and TRBJ2-7; 7 nucleotides agree with TRBD1. V dropped 2 bases and J dropped 4; count of bases not matched to a gene: 2. Germline V gene sequence: CDR1 SQVTM, CDR2 ANQGSEA. This CDR3 has 12 residues.

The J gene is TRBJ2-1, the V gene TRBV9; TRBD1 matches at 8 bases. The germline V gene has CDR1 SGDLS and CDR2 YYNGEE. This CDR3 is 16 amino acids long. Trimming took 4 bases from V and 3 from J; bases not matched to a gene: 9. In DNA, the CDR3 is TGTGCCAGCAGCTCCTCCGGGACAGGTTTCTACAATGAGCAGTTCTTC. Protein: CASSSSGTGFYNEQFF.

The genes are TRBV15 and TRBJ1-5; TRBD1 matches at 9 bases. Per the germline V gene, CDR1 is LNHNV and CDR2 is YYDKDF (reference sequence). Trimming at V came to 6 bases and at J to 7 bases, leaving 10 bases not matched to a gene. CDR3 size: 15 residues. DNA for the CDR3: TGTGCCACCAGTCCACCGGGACAGGGTGGACAGCCCCAGCATTTT. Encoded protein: CATSPPGQGGQPQHF. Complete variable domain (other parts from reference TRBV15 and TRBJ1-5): DAMVIQNPRYQVTQFGKPVTLSCSQTLNHNVMYWYQQKSSQAPKLLFHYYDKDFNNEADTPDNFQSRRPNTSFCFLDIRSPGLGDTAMYLCATSPPGQGGQPQHFGDGTRLSIL.

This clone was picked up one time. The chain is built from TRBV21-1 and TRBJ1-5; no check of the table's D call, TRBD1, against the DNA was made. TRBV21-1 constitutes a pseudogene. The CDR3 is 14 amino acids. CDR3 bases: TGTGCCAGCAGCAAAGGGGGGCCGGCTCAGCCCCAGCATTTT. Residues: CASSKGGPAQPQHF.

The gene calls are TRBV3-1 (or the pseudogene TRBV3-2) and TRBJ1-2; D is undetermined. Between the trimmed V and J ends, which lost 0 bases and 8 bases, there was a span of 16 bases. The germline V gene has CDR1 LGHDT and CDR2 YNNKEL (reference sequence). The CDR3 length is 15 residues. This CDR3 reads CASSQERERAGGYTF. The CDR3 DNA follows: TGTGCCAGCAGCCAAGAACGGGAACGGGCTGGGGGCTACACCTTC.

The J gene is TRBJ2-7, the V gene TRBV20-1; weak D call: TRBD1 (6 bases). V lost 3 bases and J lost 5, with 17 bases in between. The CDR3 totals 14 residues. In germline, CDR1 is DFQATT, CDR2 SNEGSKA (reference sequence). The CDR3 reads CSASLSQGMDEQYF. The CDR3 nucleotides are TGCAGTGCTAGTTTGTCGCAGGGGATGGACGAGCAGTACTTC.

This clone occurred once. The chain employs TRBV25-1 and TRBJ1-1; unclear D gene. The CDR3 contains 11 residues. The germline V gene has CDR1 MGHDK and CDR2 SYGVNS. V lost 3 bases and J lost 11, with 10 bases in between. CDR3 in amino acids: CASSDGLVAFF. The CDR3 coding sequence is TGTGCCAGCAGTGACGGTCTGGTCGCTTTCTTT.

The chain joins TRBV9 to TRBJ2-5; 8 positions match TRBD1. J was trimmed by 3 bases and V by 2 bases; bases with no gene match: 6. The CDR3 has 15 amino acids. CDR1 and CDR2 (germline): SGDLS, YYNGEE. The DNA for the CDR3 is TGTGCCAGCAGCGTGGCCCTGACAGGGGAAGAGACCCAGTACTTC. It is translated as CASSVALTGEETQYF.

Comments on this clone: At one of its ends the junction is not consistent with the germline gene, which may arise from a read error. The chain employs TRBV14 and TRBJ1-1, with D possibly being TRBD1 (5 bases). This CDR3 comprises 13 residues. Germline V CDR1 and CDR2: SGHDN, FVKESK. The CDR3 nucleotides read TGTGCCAGCAGCCAAGACTTGGACACTAAAGCTTTCTTT. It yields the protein CASSQDLDTKAFF.

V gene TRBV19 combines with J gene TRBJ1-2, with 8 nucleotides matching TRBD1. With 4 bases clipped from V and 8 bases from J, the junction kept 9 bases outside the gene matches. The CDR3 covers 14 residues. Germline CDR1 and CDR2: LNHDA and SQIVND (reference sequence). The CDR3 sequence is CASSSRGPLWGYTF. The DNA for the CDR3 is TGTGCCAGTAGTAGCAGGGGGCCTCTATGGGGCTACACCTTC.

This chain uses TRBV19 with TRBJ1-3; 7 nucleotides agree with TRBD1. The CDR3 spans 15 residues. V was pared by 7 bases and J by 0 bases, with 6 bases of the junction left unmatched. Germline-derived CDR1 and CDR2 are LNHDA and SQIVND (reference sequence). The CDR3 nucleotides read TGTGCCAGTACCCTGACAGGGCACTCTGGAAACACCATATATTTT. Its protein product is CASTLTGHSGNTIYF.

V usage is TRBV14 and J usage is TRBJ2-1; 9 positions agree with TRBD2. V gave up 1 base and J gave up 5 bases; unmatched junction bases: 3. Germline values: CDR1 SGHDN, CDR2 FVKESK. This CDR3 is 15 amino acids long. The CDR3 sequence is CASSQVAGGDNEQFF. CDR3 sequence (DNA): TGTGCCAGCAGCCAAGTTGCGGGGGGGGACAATGAGCAGTTCTTC.